This entry lists 2 T cell receptor beta chains sequenced from one sample in a study of Graves' ophthalmopathy and Graves' hyperthyroidism. RNA transcripts served as template for amplifying TCR beta CDR3 sequences. First-round RT-PCR employed HTBI primers, with a second-round multiplex PCR after it. MiXCR was run by TCRdb on the multiplex PCR reads, yielding one entry per CDR3 protein. The sample lists about 220,000 distinct CDR3 sequences; about a fifth were seen once. Sequencing input: peripheral blood. These receptor sequences come from a woman aged 45-60 years with Graves' ophthalmopathy.

This clonotype was recorded many times. The chain couples TRBV28 to TRBJ2-5, with a weak D call TRBD1 (6 bases). CDR1 and CDR2 from the germline V gene are MDHEN and SYDVKM. The CDR3 extends over 13 amino acids. Trimming took 3 bases from V and 10 from J, leaving 15 bases between them. The CDR3 DNA is TGTGCCAGCAGTTTGCAGGGAGAGGGGGACCAGTACTTC. Its protein product is CASSLQGEGDQYF.

This clonotype was recorded many times. The V call is TRBV2, the J call TRBJ1-6; TRBD1 agrees at 9 bases. V lost 7 bases, J lost 10 bases, and 8 bases stayed unmatched. CDR1 is SNHLY, CDR2 FYNNEI, per germline. This CDR3 spans 14 amino acids. The CDR3 nucleotides are TGTGCCAGCAACGGGGGACAGGGACACTCACCCCTCCACTTT. Its protein is CASNGGQGHSPLHF.